One and the same sample provided the 12 T cell receptor beta chains below, sequenced in a study of blood T cell repertoires in COVID-19 (dated by TCRdb to about 2020). The library was produced with the immunoSEQ multiplex PCR assay. TCRdb re-hosts the immuneACCESS table, in-frame sequences only. Its copies lack some clones; in the studies checked, an unresolved V gene accounts for under half of them, and the cause for the rest is not known. The table for this sample lists more than 450,000 clones; roughly 87% of them were counted only once. The top ten clones comprise 0.7% of the sample. The material sequenced was PBMCs or T cells enriched from blood (not recorded which). These receptors were taken from a woman between 18 and 29 years old who had recovered from COVID-19.

Note on this clone: The sample holds other DNA sequences that translate to the same CDR3. The genes are TRBV30 and TRBJ2-7; the D gene is possibly TRBD1 (6 bases). V was pared by 0 bases and J by 0 bases, with 9 bases between. The CDR3 sequence is 14 residues long. Germline V lookup: CDR1 GTSNPN, CDR2 SVGIG (reference sequence). CDR3 sequence: CAWSVGGSSYEQYF. The DNA for the CDR3 is TGTGCCTGGAGTGTTGGGGGCTCCTCCTACGAGCAGTACTTC. Supplemented by reference TRBV30 and TRBJ2-7, the full variable domain reads SQTIHQWPATLVQPVGSPLSLECTVEGTSNPNLYWYRQAAGRGLQLLFYSVGIGQISSEVPQNLSASRPQDRQFILSSKKLLLSDSGFYLCAWSVGGSSYEQYFGPGTRLTVT.

The chain employs TRBV19 and TRBJ2-7, with 11 bases identical to TRBD1. After removal of 1 base from V and 5 bases from J, the junction contained 4 bases not matched to a gene. Germline V gene lookup returns CDR1 LNHDA and CDR2 SQIVND (reference sequence). The CDR3 has 15 amino acids. The CDR3: CASSIGTGGNDEQYF. DNA of the CDR3: TGTGCCAGTAGTATAGGGACAGGGGGCAACGACGAGCAGTACTTC.

This clone was seen only once. CDR3 coding DNA: TGTGCCAGTAGCGCGGACAGAAGTAGCACAGATACGCAGTATTTT. It specifies CASSADRSSTDTQYF. This chain connects TRBV19 to TRBJ2-3; TRBD1 might be the D (6 bases). The CDR3 is 15 amino acids. Germline V lookup: CDR1 LNHDA, CDR2 SQIVND (reference sequence). V lost 6 bases and J lost 0, with 13 bases in between.

This clone was found a few times. The chain uses TRBV19 and TRBJ1-4; D might be TRBD1 (6 bases). CDR1 is LNHDA and CDR2 is SQIVND in the germline V gene (reference sequence). The V and J ends lost 5 bases and 8 bases respectively, with 15 bases between them. This CDR3 has 14 amino acids. The CDR3 loop reads CASSPDSFWEKLFF. The CDR3 DNA follows: TGTGCCAGTAGTCCGGACAGTTTTTGGGAAAAACTGTTTTTT.

The V call is TRBV5-4, the J call TRBJ2-1; a possible D gene is TRBD1 (6 bases). V lost 4 bases to trimming and J lost 9 bases, with 14 bases between them. The CDR3 extends over 13 amino acids. CDR1 and CDR2 (germline): SGHNT, YYREEE (reference sequence). CDR3 amino acids: CASSLDIGGEQFF. The CDR3 DNA sequence: TGTGCCAGCAGCCTTGACATAGGGGGTGAGCAGTTCTTC.

The chain has TRBV5-4 and TRBJ1-2; weak D call: TRBD1 (6 bases). V gave up 0 bases and J gave up 6 bases, with 6 bases separating them. The germline gives CDR1 SGHNT, CDR2 YYREEE (reference sequence). This CDR3 is built from 12 residues. CDR3 DNA: TGTGCCAGCAGCTTGGAGGGGGATGGCTACACCTTC. It translates to CASSLEGDGYTF.

The chain combines TRBV30 with TRBJ2-5, with D possibly being TRBD1 (5 bases). Trimming left V 3 bases short and J 8 bases short, with 10 bases between. This CDR3 comprises 11 residues. CDR1 and CDR2 from the germline V gene are GTSNPN and SVGIG (reference sequence). The CDR3 coding sequence is TGTGCCTGGAGCAGGGTCGCAACCCAGTACTTC. As protein: CAWSRVATQYF.

This clone showed up just a few times. This chain joins TRBV7-9 and TRBJ1-3, with D maybe TRBD1 (6 bases). Germline loops: CDR1 SEHNR, CDR2 FQNEAQ (reference sequence). Trimming pared 6 bases from V and 0 bases from J, leaving 21 bases between. CDR3 length equals 18 residues. CDR3 in amino acids: CASSITGLTLSSGNTIYF. The CDR3 bases are TGTGCCAGCAGTATAACAGGGCTAACACTGAGCTCTGGAAACACCATATATTTT.

This rearrangement joins TRBV12-5 to TRBJ1-4; 7 positions agree with TRBD1. This CDR3 is built from 17 residues. Germline CDR1 reads LGHNT; CDR2 reads FRNRAP. V lost 4 bases, J lost 4 bases, and 12 bases stayed unmatched. The CDR3 spells CASGSFLRTGLNEKLFF. CDR3 in DNA: TGTGCTAGTGGTTCTTTCTTAAGGACAGGCCTTAATGAAAAACTGTTTTTT.

The V gene is TRBV28, the J gene TRBJ1-2; a possible D gene is TRBD1 (6 bases). Germline lookup yields CDR1 MDHEN and CDR2 SYDVKM. The CDR3 is 12 amino acids. Trimming stripped 6 bases from V and 5 bases from J, with 10 bases between. CDR3 loop: CASRGTGYGYTF. CDR3 DNA sequence: TGTGCCAGCAGGGGAACAGGGTATGGCTACACCTTC.

J is TRBJ1-2 and V is TRBV7-9; D is unresolved. CDR1 is SEHNR and CDR2 is FQNEAQ in the germline V gene (reference sequence). CDR3 length: 13 residues. The V end was cut by 0 bases, the J end by 6 bases, with 8 bases between. The CDR3 sequence: CASSLAARDGYTF. The DNA of the CDR3 is TGTGCCAGCAGCTTAGCGGCACGGGATGGCTACACCTTC.

V usage is TRBV5-4 and J usage is TRBJ2-7, with TRBD2 identical over 9 bases. Trimming removed 4 bases from V and 0 bases from J; junction bases left unmatched: 11. This CDR3 has 17 residues. Germline V gene lookup returns CDR1 SGHNT and CDR2 YYREEE (reference sequence). Here the CDR3 reads CASSRGIGAGGSYEQYF. Here the CDR3 DNA reads TGTGCCAGCAGCCGGGGGATTGGAGCGGGGGGCTCCTACGAGCAGTACTTC.